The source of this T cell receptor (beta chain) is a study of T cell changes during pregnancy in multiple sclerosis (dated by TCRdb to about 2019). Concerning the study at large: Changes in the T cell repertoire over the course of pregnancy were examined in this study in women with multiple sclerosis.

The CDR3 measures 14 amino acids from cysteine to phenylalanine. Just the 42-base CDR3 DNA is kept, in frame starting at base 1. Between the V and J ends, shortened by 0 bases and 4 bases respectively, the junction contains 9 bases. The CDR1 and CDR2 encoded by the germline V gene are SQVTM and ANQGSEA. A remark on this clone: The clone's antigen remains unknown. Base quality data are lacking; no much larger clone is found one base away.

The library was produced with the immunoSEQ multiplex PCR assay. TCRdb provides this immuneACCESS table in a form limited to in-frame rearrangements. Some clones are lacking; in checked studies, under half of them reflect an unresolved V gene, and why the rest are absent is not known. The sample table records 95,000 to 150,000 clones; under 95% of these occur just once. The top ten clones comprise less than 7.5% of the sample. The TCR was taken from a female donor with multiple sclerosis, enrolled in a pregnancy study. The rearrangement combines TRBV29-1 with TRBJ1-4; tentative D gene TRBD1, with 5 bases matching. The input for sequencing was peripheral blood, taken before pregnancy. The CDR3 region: CSVEDRVDNEKLFF. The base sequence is TGCAGCGTTGAAGACAGGGTAGATAATGAAAAACTGTTTTTT.